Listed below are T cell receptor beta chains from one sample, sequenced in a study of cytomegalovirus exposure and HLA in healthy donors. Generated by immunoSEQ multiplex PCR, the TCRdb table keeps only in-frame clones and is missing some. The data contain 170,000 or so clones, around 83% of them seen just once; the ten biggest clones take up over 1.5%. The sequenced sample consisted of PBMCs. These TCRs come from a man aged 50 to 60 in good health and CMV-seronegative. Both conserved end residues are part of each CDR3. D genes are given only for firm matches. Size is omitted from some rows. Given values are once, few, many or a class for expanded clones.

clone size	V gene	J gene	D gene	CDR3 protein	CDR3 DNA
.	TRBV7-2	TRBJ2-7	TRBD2	CASSDGLAGGSYEQYF	TGTGCCAGCAGCGACGGACTAGCGGGGGGTTCCTACGAGCAGTACTTC
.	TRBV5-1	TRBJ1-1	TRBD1	CASSPRTGGHMNTEAFF	TGCGCCAGCAGCCCTCGGACAGGGGGCCACATGAACACTGAAGCTTTCTTT
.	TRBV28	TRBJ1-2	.	CASSLSTTRNYGYTF	TGTGCCAGCAGTTTATCCACCACACGCAACTATGGCTACACCTTC
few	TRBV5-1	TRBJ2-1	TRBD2	CASSLVAGVGEQFF	TGCGCCAGCAGCTTGGTAGCGGGAGTGGGTGAGCAGTTCTTC
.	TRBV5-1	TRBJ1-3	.	CASSETAIYSGNTIYF	TGCGCCAGCAGTGAGACAGCGATTTACTCTGGAAACACCATATATTTT
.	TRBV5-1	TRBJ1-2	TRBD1	CASSLQTGLNYGYTF	TGCGCCAGCAGCTTGCAGACAGGGCTTAACTATGGCTACACCTTC
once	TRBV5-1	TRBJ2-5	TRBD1	CASSLTPGQGSETQYF	TGCGCCAGCAGCCTTACCCCGGGACAGGGTTCCGAGACCCAGTACTTC
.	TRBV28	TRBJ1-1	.	CASSGPDRNTEAFF	TGTGCCAGCAGTGGCCCGGACAGGAACACTGAAGCTTTCTTT
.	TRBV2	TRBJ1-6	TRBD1	CASSKTGALTTGSPLHF	TGTGCCAGCAGCAAGACAGGGGCCCTCACGACGGGTTCACCCCTCCACTTT
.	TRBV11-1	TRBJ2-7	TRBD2	CASSPGLAGGAYEQYF	TGTGCCAGCAGCCCCGGACTAGCGGGTGGGGCCTACGAGCAGTACTTC
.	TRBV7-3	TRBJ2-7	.	CASSPRGNAYEQYF	TGTGCCAGCAGCCCGCGGGGCAACGCCTACGAGCAGTACTTC
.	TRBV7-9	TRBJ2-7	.	CASSLRGYEQYF	TGTGCCAGCAGCCTCAGAGGGTACGAGCAGTACTTC
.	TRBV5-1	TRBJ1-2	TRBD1	CASSLELGTGAYGYTF	TGCGCCAGCAGCTTGGAACTTGGGACAGGGGCCTATGGCTACACCTTC
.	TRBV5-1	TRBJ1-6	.	CASSTEQGSNSPLHF	TGCGCCAGCAGCACTGAACAGGGAAGTAATTCACCCCTCCACTTT
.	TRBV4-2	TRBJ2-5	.	CASSPTREKTQYF	TGTGCCAGCAGCCCCACCAGGGAAAAGACCCAGTACTTC